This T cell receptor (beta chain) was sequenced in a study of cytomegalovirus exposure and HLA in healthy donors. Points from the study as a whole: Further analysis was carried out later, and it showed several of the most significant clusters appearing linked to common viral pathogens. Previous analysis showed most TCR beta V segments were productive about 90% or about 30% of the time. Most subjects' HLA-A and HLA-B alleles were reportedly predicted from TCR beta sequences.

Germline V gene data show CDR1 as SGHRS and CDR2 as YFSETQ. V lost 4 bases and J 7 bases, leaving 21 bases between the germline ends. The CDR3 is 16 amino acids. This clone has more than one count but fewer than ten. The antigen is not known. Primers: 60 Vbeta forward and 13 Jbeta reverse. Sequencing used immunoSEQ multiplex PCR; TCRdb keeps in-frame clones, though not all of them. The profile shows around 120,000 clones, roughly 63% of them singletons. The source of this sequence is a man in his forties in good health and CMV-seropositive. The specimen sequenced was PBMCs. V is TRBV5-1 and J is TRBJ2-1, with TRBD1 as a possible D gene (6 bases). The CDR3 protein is CASSVAGARGFNEQFF. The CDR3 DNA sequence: TGCGCCAGCAGCGTCGCAGGGGCGAGGGGTTTTAATGAGCAGTTCTTC.